This TCR beta chain derives from a study of T cells in narcolepsy. As for the study in general: Donors had narcolepsy type 1 or type 2, or were healthy controls. Points from the study as a whole: Same-patient CSF and blood CD4+ T cell clonotypes included HCRT-specific and TRIB2-specific autoreactive ones. Autoreactive clone sequences were missing from some blood memory CD4+ repertoires. Blood of same and different patients, but not healthy controls, reportedly held recurring autoreactive clonotypes.

Using immunoSEQ multiplex PCR, the repertoire was profiled, and TCRdb retains in-frame clones only, with some absent. This sample has about 34,000 clones, with around 83% found just once. Germline CDR1 reads MRHNA; CDR2 reads SNTAGT. Trimming left V 4 bases short and J 4 bases short, with 8 bases between. The CDR3 covers 13 residues. Comments on this clone: Its specificity is unknown.

The TCR originated in a human donor with narcolepsy. Sequenced sample: CD45RA- memory CD4+ T cells from PBMCs. V gene TRBV6-4 combines with J gene TRBJ1-5, with D tentatively TRBD1 (5 bases). CDR3 amino acids: CASSAGNNQPQHF. As DNA, the CDR3 is TGTGCCAGCAGTGCAGGGAATAATCAGCCCCAGCATTTT.